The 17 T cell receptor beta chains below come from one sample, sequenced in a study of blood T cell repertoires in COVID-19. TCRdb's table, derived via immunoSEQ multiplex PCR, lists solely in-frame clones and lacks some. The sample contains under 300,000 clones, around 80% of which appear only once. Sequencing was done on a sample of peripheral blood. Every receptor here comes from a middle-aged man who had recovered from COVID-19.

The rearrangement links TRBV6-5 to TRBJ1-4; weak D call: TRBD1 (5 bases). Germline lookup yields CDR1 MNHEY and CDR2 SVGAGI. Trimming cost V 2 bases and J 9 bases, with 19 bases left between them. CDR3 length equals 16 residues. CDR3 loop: CASSYQGAGRLQKLFF. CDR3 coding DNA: TGTGCCAGCAGTTACCAGGGTGCAGGCCGGTTGCAAAAACTGTTTTTT.

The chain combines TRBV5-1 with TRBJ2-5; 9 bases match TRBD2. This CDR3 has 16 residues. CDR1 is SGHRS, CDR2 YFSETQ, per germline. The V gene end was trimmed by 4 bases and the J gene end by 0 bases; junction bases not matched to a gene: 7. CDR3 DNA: TGCGCCAGCAGCCCGGGGACTAGCTCTTACCAAGAGACCCAGTACTTC. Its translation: CASSPGTSSYQETQYF. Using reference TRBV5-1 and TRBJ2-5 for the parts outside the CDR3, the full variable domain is KAGVTQTPRYLIKTRGQQVTLSCSPISGHRSVSWYQQTPGQGLQFLFEYFSETQRNKGNFPGRFSGRQFSNSRSEMNVSTLELGDSALYLCASSPGTSSYQETQYFGPGTRLLVL.

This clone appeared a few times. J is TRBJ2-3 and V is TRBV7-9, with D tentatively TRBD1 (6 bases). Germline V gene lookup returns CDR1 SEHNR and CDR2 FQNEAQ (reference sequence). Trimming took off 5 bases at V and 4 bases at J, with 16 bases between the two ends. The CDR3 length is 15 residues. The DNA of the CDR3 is TGTGCCAGCAGCCCAGGGGTTAGACCAGCAGATACGCAGTATTTT. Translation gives CASSPGVRPADTQYF.

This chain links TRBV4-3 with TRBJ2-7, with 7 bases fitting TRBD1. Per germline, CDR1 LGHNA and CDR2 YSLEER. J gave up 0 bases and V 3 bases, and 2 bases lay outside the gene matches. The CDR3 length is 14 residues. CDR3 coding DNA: TGCGCCAGCAGCCAGGGGACAGTCTCCTACGAGCAGTACTTC. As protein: CASSQGTVSYEQYF.

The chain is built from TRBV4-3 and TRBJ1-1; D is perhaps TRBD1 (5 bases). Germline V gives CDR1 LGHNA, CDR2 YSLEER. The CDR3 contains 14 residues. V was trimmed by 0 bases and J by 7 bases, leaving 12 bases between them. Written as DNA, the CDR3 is TGCGCCAGCAGCCAAGATGGAAGGGGCGGTGAAGCTTTCTTT. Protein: CASSQDGRGGEAFF.

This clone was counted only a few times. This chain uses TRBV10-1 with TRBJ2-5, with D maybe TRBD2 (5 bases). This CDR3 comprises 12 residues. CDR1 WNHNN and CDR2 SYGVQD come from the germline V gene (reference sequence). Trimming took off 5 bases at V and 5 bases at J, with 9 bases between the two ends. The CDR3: CASSPGMETQYF. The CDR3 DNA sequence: TGCGCCAGCAGTCCGGGGATGGAGACCCAGTACTTC.

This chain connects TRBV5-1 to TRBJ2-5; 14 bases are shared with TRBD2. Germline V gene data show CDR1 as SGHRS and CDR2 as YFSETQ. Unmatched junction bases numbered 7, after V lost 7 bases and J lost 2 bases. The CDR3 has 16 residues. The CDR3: CASETSGGAGQETQYF. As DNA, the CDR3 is TGCGCCAGCGAGACTAGCGGGGGGGCGGGACAAGAGACCCAGTACTTC.

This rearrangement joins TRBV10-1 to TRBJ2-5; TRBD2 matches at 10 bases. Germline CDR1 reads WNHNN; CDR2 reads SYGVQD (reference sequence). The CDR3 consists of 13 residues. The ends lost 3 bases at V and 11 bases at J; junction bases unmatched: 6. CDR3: CASSEGLADDQYF. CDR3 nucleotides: TGCGCCAGCAGTGAAGGACTAGCGGACGATCAGTACTTC.

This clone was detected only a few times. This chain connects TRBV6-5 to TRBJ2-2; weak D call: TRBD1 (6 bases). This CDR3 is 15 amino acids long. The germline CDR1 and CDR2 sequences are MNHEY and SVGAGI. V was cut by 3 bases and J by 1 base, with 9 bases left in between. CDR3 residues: CASSYPGQNTGELFF. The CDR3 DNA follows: TGTGCCAGCAGTTATCCGGGACAGAACACCGGGGAGCTGTTTTTT.

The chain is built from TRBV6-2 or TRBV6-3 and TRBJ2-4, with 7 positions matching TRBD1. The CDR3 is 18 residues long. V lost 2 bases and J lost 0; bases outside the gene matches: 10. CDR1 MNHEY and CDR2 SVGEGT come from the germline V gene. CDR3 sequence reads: CASSYRDRASRAKNIQYF. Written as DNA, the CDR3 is TGTGCCAGCAGTTACCGGGACAGAGCAAGTCGAGCCAAAAACATTCAGTACTTC.

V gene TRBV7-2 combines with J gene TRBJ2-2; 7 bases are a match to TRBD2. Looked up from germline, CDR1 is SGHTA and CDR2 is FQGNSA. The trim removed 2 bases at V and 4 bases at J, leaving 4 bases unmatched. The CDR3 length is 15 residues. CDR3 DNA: TGTGCCAGCAGCTTACAGCGGGACGCCACCGGGGAGCTGTTTTTT. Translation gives CASSLQRDATGELFF.

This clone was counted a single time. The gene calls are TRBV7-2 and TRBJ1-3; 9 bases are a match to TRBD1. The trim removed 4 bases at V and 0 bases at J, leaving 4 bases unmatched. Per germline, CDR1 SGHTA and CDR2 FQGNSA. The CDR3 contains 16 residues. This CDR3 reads CASSWTGASSGNTIYF. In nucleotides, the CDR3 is TGTGCCAGCAGCTGGACAGGGGCGAGCTCTGGAAACACCATATATTTT.

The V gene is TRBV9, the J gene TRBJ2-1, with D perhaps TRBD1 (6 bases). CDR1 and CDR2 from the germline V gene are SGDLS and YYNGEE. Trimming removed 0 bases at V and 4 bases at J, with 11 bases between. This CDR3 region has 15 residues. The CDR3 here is CASSVVTGSYNEQFF. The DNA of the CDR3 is TGTGCCAGCAGCGTAGTTACAGGGTCGTACAATGAGCAGTTCTTC. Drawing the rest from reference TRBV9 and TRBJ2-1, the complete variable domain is DSGVTQTPKHLITATGQRVTLRCSPRSGDLSVYWYQQSLDQGLQFLIQYYNGEERAKGNILERFSAQQFPDLHSELNLSSLELGDSALYFCASSVVTGSYNEQFFGPGTRLTVL.

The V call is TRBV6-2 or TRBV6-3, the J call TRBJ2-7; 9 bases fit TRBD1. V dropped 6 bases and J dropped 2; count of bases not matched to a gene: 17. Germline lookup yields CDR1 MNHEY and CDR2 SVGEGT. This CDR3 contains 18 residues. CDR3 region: CASSGSRGGTGMTYEQYF. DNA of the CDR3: TGTGCCAGCAGCGGTTCAAGGGGTGGGACAGGGATGACCTACGAGCAGTACTTC.

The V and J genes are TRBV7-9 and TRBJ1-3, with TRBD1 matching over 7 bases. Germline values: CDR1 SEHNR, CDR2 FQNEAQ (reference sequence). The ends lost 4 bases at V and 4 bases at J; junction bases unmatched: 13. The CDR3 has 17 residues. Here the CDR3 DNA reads TGTGCCAGCAGCTCCAACCGACAGGGTTTATCAGGAAACACCATATATTTT. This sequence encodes CASSSNRQGLSGNTIYF.

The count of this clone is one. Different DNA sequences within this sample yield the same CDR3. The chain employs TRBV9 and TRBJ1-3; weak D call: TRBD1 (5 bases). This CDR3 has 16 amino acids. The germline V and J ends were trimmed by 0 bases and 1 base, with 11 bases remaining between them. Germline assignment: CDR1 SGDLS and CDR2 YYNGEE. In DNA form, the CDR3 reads TGTGCCAGCAGCGTAGCTTGGGGGGGATCTGGAAACACCATATATTTT. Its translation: CASSVAWGGSGNTIYF.

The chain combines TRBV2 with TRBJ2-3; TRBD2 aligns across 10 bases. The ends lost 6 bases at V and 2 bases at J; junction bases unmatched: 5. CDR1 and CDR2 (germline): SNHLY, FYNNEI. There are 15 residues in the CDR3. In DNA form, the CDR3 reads TGTGCCAGCAGCGGACTAGCGGAGAACACAGATACGCAGTATTTT. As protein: CASSGLAENTDTQYF.